What follows are 24 T cell receptor beta chains derived from one specimen sequenced in a study of T cells in narcolepsy. Profiled with immunoSEQ multiplex PCR; TCRdb holds only in-frame clones, not every one. The profile covers fewer than 40,000 clones, with approximately 80% appearing a single time and roughly 1.3% taken by the ten largest. The sequenced material came from CD45RA- memory CD4+ T cells from PBMCs. The receptor set was obtained from a human donor with narcolepsy.

The chain employs TRBV28 and TRBJ1-1; no reliable D call. CDR1 and CDR2 (germline): MDHEN, SYDVKM. Trimming pared 2 bases from V and 0 bases from J, leaving 1 base between. The length of the CDR3 is 12 residues. The CDR3 protein is CASSLVNTEAFF. CDR3 nucleotide sequence: TGTGCCAGCAGTTTAGTGAACACTGAAGCTTTCTTT.

This chain joins TRBV14 and TRBJ1-1; 7 bases align to TRBD1. The germline V gene encodes CDR1 SGHDN and CDR2 FVKESK. The V gene end was trimmed by 2 bases and the J gene end by 8 bases; junction bases not matched to a gene: 5. This CDR3 region has 13 residues. DNA of the CDR3: TGTGCCAGCAGCCAACCGGGACAGATCGAAGCTTTCTTT. Protein sequence: CASSQPGQIEAFF.

The V gene is TRBV10-1, the J gene TRBJ1-6, with 9 positions matching TRBD1. This CDR3 spans 18 amino acids. Looked up from germline, CDR1 is WNHNN and CDR2 is SYGVQD (reference sequence). V shed 6 bases, J shed 7 bases, and the junction held 16 bases outside the gene matches. This chain's CDR3 is CASSGNSGQGTKNSPLHF. CDR3 sequence (DNA): TGCGCCAGCAGCGGGAACTCGGGACAGGGAACGAAAAATTCACCCCTCCACTTT.

The J gene is TRBJ1-6, the V gene TRBV5-6; TRBD1 agrees at 9 bases. V trimming: 4 bases; J trimming: 9 bases; junction bases outside the gene matches: 5. The CDR3 runs to 14 residues. Germline lookup yields CDR1 SGHDT and CDR2 YYEEEE. The DNA of the CDR3 is TGTGCCAGCAGCGGGACAGGGTATTCTTCACCCCTCCACTTT. Its protein is CASSGTGYSSPLHF.

J is TRBJ1-6 and V is TRBV4-1; TRBD1 is a possible D gene (6 bases). The germline V and J ends were trimmed by 3 bases and 10 bases, with 19 bases remaining between them. The V gene's germline CDR1 is MGHRA and CDR2 YSYEKL. This CDR3 comprises 16 residues. The CDR3 is CASSQPEGGAGSPLHF. The CDR3, as DNA: TGCGCCAGCAGCCAGCCCGAAGGGGGGGCCGGGTCACCCCTCCACTTT.

The J gene is TRBJ1-1, the V gene TRBV5-6; no reliable D call. The V gene's germline CDR1 is SGHDT and CDR2 YYEEEE. CDR3 length: 16 amino acids. Trimming shortened V by 4 bases and J by 0 bases, and 16 bases separated the two germline ends. CDR3 DNA sequence: TGTGCCAGCAGCCCGACCCCCGGGGTTATGAACACTGAAGCTTTCTTT. The encoded protein is CASSPTPGVMNTEAFF.

The chain links TRBV7-2 to TRBJ2-2; 8 positions match TRBD2. The CDR3 sequence is 16 residues long. Trimming at V came to 2 bases and at J to 7 bases, leaving 9 bases not matched to a gene. Germline assignment: CDR1 SGHTA and CDR2 FQGNSA. The CDR3 sequence is CASSLTGGVRNGELFF. CDR3 sequence (DNA): TGTGCCAGCAGCTTAACCGGGGGGGTCCGAAACGGGGAGCTGTTTTTT.

This chain links TRBV5-1 with TRBJ1-1, with 8 positions matching TRBD1. This CDR3 contains 14 residues. Germline trimming cut 3 bases from V and 1 base from J; bases unmatched to any gene: 2. The germline gives CDR1 SGHRS, CDR2 YFSETQ. CDR3 in amino acids: CASSSGTGNTEAFF. Written as DNA, the CDR3 is TGCGCCAGCAGCTCCGGGACAGGGAACACTGAAGCTTTCTTT. The complete variable domain, with remaining parts taken from reference TRBV5-1 and TRBJ1-1, reads KAGVTQTPRYLIKTRGQQVTLSCSPISGHRSVSWYQQTPGQGLQFLFEYFSETQRNKGNFPGRFSGRQFSNSRSEMNVSTLELGDSALYLCASSSGTGNTEAFFGQGTRLTVV.

Worth noting for this clone: A junction boundary mismatches the germline segment, possibly from a read error. This chain connects TRBV7-3 to TRBJ1-6; possible D gene TRBD1, 5 bases. Germline V gene data show CDR1 as SGHTA and CDR2 as FQGTGA. This CDR3 contains 13 residues. CDR3 sequence: CASRFGGNSPLHF. The CDR3 DNA sequence: TGTGCCAGCCGCTTCGGGGGGAATTCACCCCTCCACTTT.

This sequence joins TRBV11-1 and TRBJ2-2; D not certain. The length of the CDR3 is 15 residues. Germline assignment: CDR1 SGHAT and CDR2 FQDESV (reference sequence). Trimming cost V 7 bases and J 3 bases, with 15 bases left between them. CDR3 nucleotide sequence: TGTGCCAGCACCCTCCGAGTCCGAGACACCGGGGAGCTGTTTTTT. Its translation: CASTLRVRDTGELFF.

The chain joins TRBV6-5 to TRBJ1-2, with D unclear. V lost 6 bases and J 0 bases, leaving 11 bases between the germline ends. CDR1 MNHEY and CDR2 SVGAGI come from the germline V gene. The CDR3 loop spans 14 amino acids. Here the CDR3 DNA reads TGTGCCAGCAGCCAAGTTGGCCCTAACTATGGCTACACCTTC. Protein product: CASSQVGPNYGYTF.

The chain employs TRBV19 and TRBJ2-5, with 7 bases fitting TRBD2. J gave up 2 bases and V 6 bases, and 9 bases lay outside the gene matches. This CDR3 region has 15 residues. Germline CDR1 is LNHDA and CDR2 is SQIVND (reference sequence). CDR3 in amino acids: CASRLVGGGQETQYF. The CDR3 DNA follows: TGTGCCAGTAGGCTCGTGGGGGGGGGACAAGAGACCCAGTACTTC.

This chain links TRBV10-3 with TRBJ2-5; 8 bases are a match to TRBD1. This CDR3 spans 12 amino acids. The germline V gene has CDR1 ENHRY and CDR2 SYGVKD. J gave up 5 bases and V 7 bases, and 3 bases lay outside the gene matches. The CDR3 DNA follows: TGTGCCATCAAGGACAGGGCTGAGACCCAGTACTTC. It encodes CAIKDRAETQYF.

The V gene is TRBV15, the J gene TRBJ1-1; D unresolved. Between the trimmed V and J ends, which lost 1 base and 0 bases, there was a span of 12 bases. This CDR3 is 16 amino acids long. CDR1 LNHNV and CDR2 YYDKDF come from the germline V gene (reference sequence). The CDR3 protein is CATSRGERPLNTEAFF. The CDR3 coding sequence is TGTGCCACCAGCAGAGGTGAGAGGCCATTGAACACTGAAGCTTTCTTT.

This clone turned up a few times. The gene calls are TRBV28 and TRBJ1-5; 8 bases map to TRBD1. This CDR3 is 15 amino acids long. The ends lost 4 bases at V and 4 bases at J; junction bases unmatched: 6. Germline V gives CDR1 MDHEN, CDR2 SYDVKM. CDR3 loop: CASSSPGQANQPQHF. CDR3 DNA sequence: TGTGCCAGCAGTTCCCCGGGACAGGCAAATCAGCCCCAGCATTTT.

The table lists this clone with a few counts. The chain links TRBV6-1 to TRBJ1-6; a possible D gene is TRBD1 (5 bases). Trimming pared 6 bases from V and 12 bases from J, leaving 9 bases between. This CDR3 is 11 amino acids long. Germline CDR1 is MNHNS and CDR2 is SASEGT. Here the CDR3 reads CASSGGGPLHF. CDR3 bases: TGTGCCAGCAGCGGGGGAGGACCCCTCCACTTT.

This clone was found once. This chain joins TRBV5-1 and TRBJ1-1, with D perhaps matching TRBD1 (5 bases). The V end lost 0 bases, the J end lost 0 bases, and 9 bases lay between the germline ends. Per germline, CDR1 SGHRS and CDR2 YFSETQ. The CDR3 is 15 amino acids. The CDR3 DNA follows: TGCGCCAGCAGCTTGGACGGGACCATGAACACTGAAGCTTTCTTT. Protein sequence: CASSLDGTMNTEAFF.

The chain has TRBV6-4 and TRBJ2-1; no clear D. The germline gives CDR1 MRHNA, CDR2 SNTAGT. The CDR3 is made up of 13 amino acids. V was clipped by 2 bases and J by 9 bases, with 11 bases between them. CDR3 protein: CASSDRLGSEQFF. Written as DNA, the CDR3 is TGTGCCAGCAGTGACCGTCTTGGCTCTGAGCAGTTCTTC.

The chain employs TRBV30 and TRBJ1-2, with D maybe TRBD1 (5 bases). CDR3 length equals 13 residues. V gave up 7 bases and J gave up 4 bases, with 16 bases separating them. The germline CDR1 and CDR2 sequences are GTSNPN and SVGIG (reference sequence). CDR3 nucleotides: TGTGCCTTACGCTCCGGACACAGCTATGGCTACACCTTC. It is translated as CALRSGHSYGYTF.

This chain connects TRBV19 to TRBJ1-1, with 10 nucleotides matching TRBD1. With 5 bases clipped from V and 0 bases from J, the junction kept 3 bases outside the gene matches. The CDR3 runs to 15 residues. Germline V gives CDR1 LNHDA, CDR2 SQIVND (reference sequence). CDR3 sequence (DNA): TGTGCCAGTAGTCTCGGACAGGGGGTGAACACTGAAGCTTTCTTT. It yields the protein CASSLGQGVNTEAFF. The full variable domain, in which reference TRBV19 and TRBJ1-1 provide the parts outside the CDR3, is DGGITQSPKYLFRKEGQNVTLSCEQNLNHDAMYWYRQDPGQGLRLIYYSQIVNDFQKGDIAEGYSVSREKKESFPLTVTSAQKNPTAFYLCASSLGQGVNTEAFFGQGTRLTVV.

J is TRBJ1-6 and V is TRBV7-8; possibly TRBD1 for D (5 bases). The germline V gene encodes CDR1 SGHVS and CDR2 FQNEAQ. The CDR3 totals 15 residues. Trimming removed 1 base from V and 7 bases from J, with 11 bases in between. The CDR3 bases are TGTGCCAGCAGCTTAGATGGGGGAGGGAATTCACCCCTCCACTTT. It encodes CASSLDGGGNSPLHF.

In DNA, the CDR3 is TGTGCCAGCAGCTTACAGGGTGGCGAGACCCAGTACTTC. It yields the protein CASSLQGGETQYF. The chain joins TRBV5-4 to TRBJ2-7, with a weak D call TRBD1 (6 bases). Matching the DNA end better, TRBJ2-5 makes the J call doubtful. From germline, CDR1 is SGHNT and CDR2 YYREEE (reference sequence). The CDR3 spans 13 residues.

The V and J genes are TRBV6-5 and TRBJ2-2; 7 bases agree with TRBD2. The V segment lost 3 bases and the J segment 7 bases; nucleotides outside the gene matches: 5. Germline V lookup: CDR1 MNHEY, CDR2 SVGAGI. The CDR3 contains 14 residues. CDR3 in DNA: TGTGCCAGCAGTTATCAGGGAGGGAGCGGGGAGCTGTTTTTT. Protein: CASSYQGGSGELFF.

The chain combines TRBV2 with TRBJ1-1; D is unclear. The CDR3 contains 14 residues. CDR1 SNHLY and CDR2 FYNNEI come from the germline V gene. V dropped 2 bases and J dropped 5 bases, with 12 bases sitting between them. DNA for the CDR3: TGTGCCAGCAGTGAAAGTCCCCCCGGGACTGAAGCTTTCTTT. Translating it yields CASSESPPGTEAFF. The variable domain in full, completed from reference TRBV2 and TRBJ1-1, reads EPEVTQTPSHQVTQMGQEVILRCVPISNHLYFYWYRQILGQKVEFLVSFYNNEISEKSEIFDDQFSVERPDGSNFTLKIRSTKLEDSAMYFCASSESPPGTEAFFGQGTRLTVV.